These 20 T cell receptor beta chains share one sample of origin, sequenced in a study of blood T cell repertoires in COVID-19. Measured with immunoSEQ multiplex PCR; TCRdb has only the in-frame clones, and not every one. The sample shows around 58,000 clones, 65% to 90% of them seen only once. Sequenced input: peripheral blood. Source of these receptors: a human donor in a cohort sampled during active COVID-19.

This chain connects TRBV18 to TRBJ2-3, with 11 bases fitting TRBD2. The CDR3 has 21 amino acids. CDR1 KGHSH and CDR2 LQKENI come from the germline V gene. Losses at the gene ends were 3 bases for V and 0 bases for J; bases not matched to a gene: 17. CDR3 nucleotide sequence: TGTGCCAGCTCACCCATTACTTCGACTAGCGGGGTTATCACTAGCACAGATACGCAGTATTTT. Amino acids: CASSPITSTSGVITSTDTQYF.

The genes are TRBV19 and TRBJ1-2, with D possibly TRBD1 on 5 matching bases. This CDR3 spans 16 amino acids. CDR1 and CDR2 (germline): LNHDA, SQIVND (reference sequence). V lost 3 bases and J 0 bases, leaving 14 bases between the germline ends. The CDR3 reads CASSIFPPQANYGYTF. In DNA, the CDR3 is TGTGCCAGTAGTATTTTCCCCCCACAGGCTAACTATGGCTACACCTTC.

The rearrangement links TRBV5-6 to TRBJ2-7, with 9 positions matching TRBD2. Losses at the gene ends were 0 bases for V and 3 bases for J; bases not matched to a gene: 4. Germline V gene lookup returns CDR1 SGHDT and CDR2 YYEEEE. The CDR3 contains 15 residues. The CDR3 DNA is TGTGCCAGCAGCTTGGTGCCTAGCGGGGACTACGAGCAGTACTTC. It yields the protein CASSLVPSGDYEQYF.

Comments on this clone: Other DNA sequences from this sample encode an identical CDR3 as well. V is TRBV7-2 and J is TRBJ2-5; unclear D gene. The germline CDR1 and CDR2 sequences are SGHTA and FQGNSA. The V and J ends lost 5 bases and 4 bases respectively, with 8 bases between them. The CDR3 runs 12 residues. The CDR3, as DNA: TGTGCCAGCAGCCCCGTAGTAGAGACCCAGTACTTC. Residues: CASSPVVETQYF.

The genes are TRBV7-2 and TRBJ2-3; 10 nucleotides line up with TRBD2. Looked up from germline, CDR1 is SGHTA and CDR2 is FQGNSA. This CDR3 has 15 residues. Germline trimming cut 4 bases from V and 4 bases from J; bases unmatched to any gene: 5. This chain's CDR3 is CASSYTSGVADTQYF. Written as DNA, the CDR3 is TGTGCCAGCAGCTATACTAGCGGGGTGGCAGATACGCAGTATTTT.

The chain links TRBV19 to TRBJ2-2, with a possible D match to TRBD1 (8 bases). The CDR3 has 14 amino acids. The V end lost 6 bases, the J end lost 6 bases, and 14 bases lay between the germline ends. Per germline, CDR1 LNHDA and CDR2 SQIVND (reference sequence). The CDR3 coding sequence is TGTGCCAGTAGCCAACAGGGGGGGTCCGGGGAGCTGTTTTTT. Its protein is CASSQQGGSGELFF.

The chain recombines TRBV6-2 or TRBV6-3 with TRBJ1-2; D unclear. V lost 2 bases and J lost 8, with 15 bases in between. The CDR3 has 14 residues. The germline gives CDR1 MNHEY, CDR2 SVGEGT. DNA for the CDR3: TGTGCCAGCAGTTACCACGAGGCAGGAGGCGGCTACACCTTC. This gives the protein CASSYHEAGGGYTF.

The chain carries TRBV2 and TRBJ2-3; D perhaps matches TRBD2 (7 bases). V was shortened by 6 bases and J by 0 bases, with 13 bases between the two germline ends. CDR1 SNHLY and CDR2 FYNNEI come from the germline V gene. The CDR3 covers 15 residues. The CDR3 here is CASRMGGGSTDTQYF. The CDR3 region has the DNA TGTGCCAGCAGAATGGGCGGGGGCAGCACAGATACGCAGTATTTT.

V usage is TRBV25-1 and J usage is TRBJ2-2; 7 bases fit TRBD1. V lost 5 bases, J lost 6 bases, and 9 bases stayed unmatched. There are 15 residues in the CDR3. Germline loops: CDR1 MGHDK, CDR2 SYGVNS. The CDR3 loop reads CASSQTGVLSGELFF. In nucleotides, the CDR3 is TGTGCCAGCAGTCAAACAGGGGTTTTGTCCGGGGAGCTGTTTTTT.

The chain joins TRBV21-1 to TRBJ1-5. TRBV21-1 is assigned pseudogene status. This CDR3 is 17 amino acids long. The CDR3, as DNA: TGTGCCAGCAGCAAACCCGAAGTTCACTATAGCAATCAGCCCCAGCATTTT. It codes for CASSKPEVHYSNQPQHF.

The gene calls are TRBV6-2 or TRBV6-3 and TRBJ1-1; D remains unclear. V lost 5 bases and J lost 0, with 4 bases in between. Germline V gene sequence: CDR1 MNHEY, CDR2 SVGEGT. The CDR3 covers 12 residues. The CDR3 DNA follows: TGTGCCAGCAGTCAGATGAACACTGAAGCTTTCTTT. Translation: CASSQMNTEAFF.

The rearrangement joins TRBV7-9 to TRBJ2-7; no definite D call. The V gene's germline CDR1 is SEHNR and CDR2 FQNEAQ (reference sequence). V was pared by 5 bases and J by 3 bases, with 26 bases between. The CDR3 is 18 amino acids. CDR3 sequence (DNA): TGTGCCAGCAGCCCAGCCTCACTCTCCCGCGGCCCCCGCTACGAGCAGTACTTC. It is translated as CASSPASLSRGPRYEQYF.

This rearrangement joins TRBV12-3 or TRBV12-4 to TRBJ2-7; tentative D call: TRBD2 (5 bases). CDR3 length: 13 residues. V shed 6 bases and J shed 3 bases, with 12 bases lying between them. CDR3 DNA: TGTGCCAGCAGCTCGGGAAATTTCTACGAGCAGTACTTC. Its translation is CASSSGNFYEQYF.

This sequence joins TRBV5-1 and TRBJ2-6; D is uncertain. V was clipped by 3 bases and J by 0 bases, with 10 bases between them. In germline, CDR1 is SGHRS, CDR2 YFSETQ. CDR3 size: 16 residues. The CDR3 loop reads CASSSGVTSGANVLTF. Here the CDR3 DNA reads TGCGCCAGCAGCTCGGGTGTTACCTCTGGGGCCAACGTCCTGACTTTC.

This chain connects TRBV12-3 or TRBV12-4 to TRBJ2-5; no definite D call. The CDR3 extends over 13 amino acids. Trimming pared 2 bases from V and 6 bases from J, leaving 10 bases between. CDR3 DNA sequence: TGTGCCAGCAGTTTATTGGGCCGCCAGACCCAGTACTTC. It translates to CASSLLGRQTQYF.

The V call is TRBV6-2 or TRBV6-3, the J call TRBJ2-2; D might be TRBD1 (6 bases). Germline V gives CDR1 MNHEY, CDR2 SVGEGT. The CDR3 runs to 15 residues. Trimming removed 5 bases at V and 4 bases at J, with 14 bases between. Here the CDR3 reads CASSTSQGPTGELFF. CDR3 bases: TGTGCCAGCAGTACCTCTCAGGGGCCCACCGGGGAGCTGTTTTTT.

A word on this clone: One junction end disagrees with the germline gene, perhaps due to a read error. The rearrangement links TRBV6-6 to TRBJ2-7, with D unclear. The CDR3 loop spans 12 amino acids. Per the germline V gene, CDR1 is MNHNY and CDR2 is SVGAGI (reference sequence). In nucleotides, the CDR3 is TGTGCCAGCAATAGTGGTGCCTATGAGCAGTACTTC. Residues: CASNSGAYEQYF.

V is TRBV7-2 and J is TRBJ2-1, with 7 bases matching TRBD2. CDR3 size: 15 residues. Germline CDR1 reads SGHTA; CDR2 reads FQGNSA. V shed 1 base, J shed 2 bases, and the junction held 2 bases outside the gene matches. The CDR3 sequence is CASSLGAGAYNEQFF. The CDR3 DNA reads as TGTGCCAGCAGCTTAGGGGCGGGGGCCTACAATGAGCAGTTCTTC.

J is TRBJ2-2 and V is TRBV5-1, with 9 bases identical to TRBD1. Unmatched junction bases numbered 6, after V lost 4 bases and J lost 2 bases. Germline CDR1 is SGHRS and CDR2 is YFSETQ. The CDR3 length is 16 residues. Written as DNA, the CDR3 is TGCGCCAGCAGCCCGATGGGACAGGGTAACACCGGGGAGCTGTTTTTT. This sequence encodes CASSPMGQGNTGELFF.

The chain recombines TRBV3-1 (or the pseudogene TRBV3-2) with TRBJ2-4; no clear D. The germline gives CDR1 LGHDT, CDR2 YNNKEL (reference sequence). V was clipped by 4 bases and J by 1 base, with 14 bases between them. The CDR3 is made up of 16 amino acids. The CDR3 loop is CASSPNPVGAKNIQYF. The DNA for the CDR3 is TGTGCCAGCAGCCCCAACCCGGTCGGGGCCAAAAACATTCAGTACTTC.